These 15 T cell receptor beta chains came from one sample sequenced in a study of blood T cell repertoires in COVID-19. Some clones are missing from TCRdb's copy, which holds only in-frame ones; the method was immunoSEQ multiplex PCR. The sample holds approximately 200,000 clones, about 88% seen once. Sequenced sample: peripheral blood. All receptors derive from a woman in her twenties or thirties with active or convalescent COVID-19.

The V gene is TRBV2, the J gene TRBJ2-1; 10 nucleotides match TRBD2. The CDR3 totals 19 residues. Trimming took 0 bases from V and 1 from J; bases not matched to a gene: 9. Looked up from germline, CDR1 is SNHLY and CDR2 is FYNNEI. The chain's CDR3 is CASSEARASGSRSYNEQFF. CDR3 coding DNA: TGTGCCAGCAGTGAAGCGAGGGCTAGCGGGAGTAGGTCCTACAATGAGCAGTTCTTC.

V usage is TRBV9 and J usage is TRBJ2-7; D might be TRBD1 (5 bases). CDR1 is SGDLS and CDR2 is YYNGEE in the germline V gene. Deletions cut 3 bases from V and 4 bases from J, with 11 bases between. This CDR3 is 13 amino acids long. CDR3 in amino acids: CASSAGAQYEQYF. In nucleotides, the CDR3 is TGTGCCAGCAGCGCTGGGGCCCAATACGAGCAGTACTTC.

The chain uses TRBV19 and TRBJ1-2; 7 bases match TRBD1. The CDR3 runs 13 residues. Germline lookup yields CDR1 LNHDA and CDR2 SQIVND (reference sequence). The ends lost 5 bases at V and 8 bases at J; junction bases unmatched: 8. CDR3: CASSRVTGDGYTF. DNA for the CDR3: TGTGCCAGTAGTCGGGTTACAGGGGACGGCTACACCTTC.

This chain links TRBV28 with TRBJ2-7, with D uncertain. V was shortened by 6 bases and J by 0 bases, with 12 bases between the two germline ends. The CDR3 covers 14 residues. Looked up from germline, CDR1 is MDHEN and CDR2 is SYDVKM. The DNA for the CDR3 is TGTGCCAGCAGCGAGGCAGTTTCCTCCTACGAGCAGTACTTC. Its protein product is CASSEAVSSYEQYF.

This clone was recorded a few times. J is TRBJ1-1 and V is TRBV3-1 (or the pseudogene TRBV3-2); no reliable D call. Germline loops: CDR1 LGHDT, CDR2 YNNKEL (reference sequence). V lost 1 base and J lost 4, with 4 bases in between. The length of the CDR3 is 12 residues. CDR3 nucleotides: TGTGCCAGCAGCCAAGGAGGCACTGAAGCTTTCTTT. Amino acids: CASSQGGTEAFF.

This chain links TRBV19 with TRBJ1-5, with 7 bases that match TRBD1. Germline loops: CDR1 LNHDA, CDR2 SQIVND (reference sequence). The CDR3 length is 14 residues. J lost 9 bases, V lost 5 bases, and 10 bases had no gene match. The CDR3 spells CASSGTAAKRPQHF. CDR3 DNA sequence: TGTGCCAGTAGTGGGACAGCGGCTAAACGGCCCCAGCATTTT. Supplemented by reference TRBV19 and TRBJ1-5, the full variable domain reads DGGITQSPKYLFRKEGQNVTLSCEQNLNHDAMYWYRQDPGQGLRLIYYSQIVNDFQKGDIAEGYSVSREKKESFPLTVTSAQKNPTAFYLCASSGTAAKRPQHFGDGTRLSIL.

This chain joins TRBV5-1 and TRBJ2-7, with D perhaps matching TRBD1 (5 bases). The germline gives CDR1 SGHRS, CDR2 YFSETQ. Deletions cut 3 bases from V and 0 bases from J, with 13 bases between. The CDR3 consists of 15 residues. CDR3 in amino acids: CASSSITGSSYEQYF. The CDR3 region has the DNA TGCGCCAGCAGCTCGATCACAGGTTCCTCCTACGAGCAGTACTTC.

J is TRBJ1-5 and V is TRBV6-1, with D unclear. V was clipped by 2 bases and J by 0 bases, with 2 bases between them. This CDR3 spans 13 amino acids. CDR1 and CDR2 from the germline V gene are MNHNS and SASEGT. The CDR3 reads CASSEYSNQPQHF. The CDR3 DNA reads TGTGCCAGCAGTGAATATAGCAATCAGCCCCAGCATTTT.

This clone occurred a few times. Here the CDR3 DNA reads TGTGCCAGCAGCTTAGCTATGGGGAGGTACACTGAAGCTTTCTTT. It translates to CASSLAMGRYTEAFF. The V gene is TRBV7-2, the J gene TRBJ1-1; D is undetermined. CDR1 is SGHTA and CDR2 is FQGNSA in the germline V gene. V shed 0 bases and J shed 3 bases, with 11 bases lying between them. The CDR3 has 15 residues.

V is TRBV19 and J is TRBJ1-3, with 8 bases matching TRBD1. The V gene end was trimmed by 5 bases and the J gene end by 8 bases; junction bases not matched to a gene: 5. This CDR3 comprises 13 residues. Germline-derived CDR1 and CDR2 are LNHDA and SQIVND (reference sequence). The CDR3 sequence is CASSPSTGDTIYF. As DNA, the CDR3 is TGTGCCAGTAGTCCCTCGACAGGGGACACCATATATTTT.

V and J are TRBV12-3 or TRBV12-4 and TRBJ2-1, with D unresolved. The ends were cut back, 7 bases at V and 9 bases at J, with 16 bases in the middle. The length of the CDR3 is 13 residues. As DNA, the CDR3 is TGTGCCAGCATAGGAACAGCAGGCCTTGAGCAGTTCTTC. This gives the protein CASIGTAGLEQFF.

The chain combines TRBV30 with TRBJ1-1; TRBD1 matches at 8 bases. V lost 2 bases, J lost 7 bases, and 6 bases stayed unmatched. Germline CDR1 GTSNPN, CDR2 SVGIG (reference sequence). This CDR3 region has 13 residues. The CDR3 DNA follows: TGTGCCTGGAGTTCAGGACAGGGTATTGAAGCTTTCTTT. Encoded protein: CAWSSGQGIEAFF.

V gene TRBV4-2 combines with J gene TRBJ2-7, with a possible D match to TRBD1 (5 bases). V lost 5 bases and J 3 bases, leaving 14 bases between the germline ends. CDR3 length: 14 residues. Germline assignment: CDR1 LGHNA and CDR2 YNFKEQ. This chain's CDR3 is CASSYRQSYYEQYF. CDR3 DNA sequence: TGTGCCAGCAGCTACAGACAGTCTTACTACGAGCAGTACTTC.

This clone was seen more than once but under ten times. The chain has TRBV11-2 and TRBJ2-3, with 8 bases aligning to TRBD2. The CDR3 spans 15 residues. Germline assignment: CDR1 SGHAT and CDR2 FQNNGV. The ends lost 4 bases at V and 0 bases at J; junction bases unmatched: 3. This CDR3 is CASSSSSGSTDTQYF. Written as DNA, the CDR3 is TGTGCCAGCAGCTCCTCTAGCGGGAGCACAGATACGCAGTATTTT.

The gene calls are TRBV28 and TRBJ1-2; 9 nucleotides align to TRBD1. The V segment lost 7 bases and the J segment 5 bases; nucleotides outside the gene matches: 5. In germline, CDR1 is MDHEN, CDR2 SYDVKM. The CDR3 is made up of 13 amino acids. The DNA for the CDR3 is TGTGCCAGCACCTCGGACAGGGGTTATGGCTACACCTTC. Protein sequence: CASTSDRGYGYTF.